This TCR beta chain came from a study of T cell responses to AZD1222 COVID-19 vaccine. Study results and caveats: Sampling that yielded the repertoires occurred only after the peak T cell response.

Some clones are missing from TCRdb's copy, which holds only in-frame ones; the method was immunoSEQ multiplex PCR. This sample has 75,000 to 100,000 clones; around 87% occur once, and the top ten carry about 2.5%. This clone came up once. Antigen unknown. The V gene end was trimmed by 2 bases and the J gene end by 0 bases; junction bases not matched to a gene: 19. The CDR3 is 21 amino acids. The germline gives CDR1 WNHNN, CDR2 SYGVQD (reference sequence). This material consisted of peripheral blood, taken on day 0 of AZD1222 vaccination. The clonotype was recovered from an adult in good health. V is TRBV10-1 and J is TRBJ2-1; the match to TRBD2 covers 7 bases. CDR3 coding DNA: TGCGCCAGCAGTGAGCCCTCTCCGAATCAAGCGGGAAGAAACTCCTACAATGAGCAGTTCTTC. Residues: CASSEPSPNQAGRNSYNEQFF.